This note documents a single TCR beta chain sequence. These data originate in a study of blood T cell repertoires in COVID-19. Profiled with immunoSEQ multiplex PCR; TCRdb holds only in-frame clones, not every one. The sample records 200,000 to 250,000 clones, around 89% being singletons. This CDR3 region has 13 residues. Germline CDR1 KGHSH, CDR2 LQKENI. Trimming removed 3 bases from V and 8 bases from J; junction bases left unmatched: 1. Clinical histories supplied by participants themselves formed the basis of cohort assignment. Sequenced sample: PBMCs or T cells enriched from blood (not recorded which). The gene calls are TRBV18 and TRBJ1-6; 7 bases are a match to TRBD1. This TCR was recovered from a man in his thirties or forties who had been exposed to COVID-19. CDR3 in amino acids: CASSPDRDSPLHF. CDR3 sequence (DNA): TGTGCCAGCTCACCCGACAGGGATTCACCCCTCCACTTT. Full variable domain (rest looked up from reference TRBV18 and TRBJ1-6): NAGVMQNPRHLVRRRGQEARLRCSPMKGHSHVYWYRQLPEEGLKFMVYLQKENIIDESGMPKERFSAEFPKEGPSILRIQQVVRGDSAAYFCASSPDRDSPLHFGNGTRLTVT.